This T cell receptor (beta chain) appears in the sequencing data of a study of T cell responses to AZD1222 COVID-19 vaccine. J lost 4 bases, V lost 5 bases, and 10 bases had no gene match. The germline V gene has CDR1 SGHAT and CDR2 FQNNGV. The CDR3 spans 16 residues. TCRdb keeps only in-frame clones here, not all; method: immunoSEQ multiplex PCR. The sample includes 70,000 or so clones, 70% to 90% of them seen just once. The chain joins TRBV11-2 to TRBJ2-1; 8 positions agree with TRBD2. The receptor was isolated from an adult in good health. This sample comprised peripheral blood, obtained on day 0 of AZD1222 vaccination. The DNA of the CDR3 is TGTGCCAGCAGCCGCAATATAGCGGGGAATTACAATGAGCAGTTCTTC. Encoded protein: CASSRNIAGNYNEQFF.